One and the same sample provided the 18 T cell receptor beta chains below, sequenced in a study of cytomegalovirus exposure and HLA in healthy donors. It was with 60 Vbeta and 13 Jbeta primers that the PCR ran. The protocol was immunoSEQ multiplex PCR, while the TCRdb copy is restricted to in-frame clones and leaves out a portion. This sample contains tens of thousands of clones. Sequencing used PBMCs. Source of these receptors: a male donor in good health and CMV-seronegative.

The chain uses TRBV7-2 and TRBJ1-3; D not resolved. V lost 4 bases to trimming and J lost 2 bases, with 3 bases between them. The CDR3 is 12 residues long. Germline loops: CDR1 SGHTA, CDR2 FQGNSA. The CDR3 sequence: CASSSAGNTIYF. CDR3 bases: TGTGCCAGCAGCTCTGCTGGAAACACCATATATTTT.

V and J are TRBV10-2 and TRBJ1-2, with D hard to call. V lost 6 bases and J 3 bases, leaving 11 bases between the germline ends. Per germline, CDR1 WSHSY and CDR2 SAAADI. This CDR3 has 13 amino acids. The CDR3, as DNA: TGCGCCAGCAGCCAGGTTTCGGACTATGGCTACACCTTC. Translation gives CASSQVSDYGYTF.

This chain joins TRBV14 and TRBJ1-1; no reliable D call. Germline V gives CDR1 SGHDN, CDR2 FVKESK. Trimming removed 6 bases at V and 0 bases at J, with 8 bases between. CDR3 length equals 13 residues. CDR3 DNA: TGTGCCAGCAGATCGCAGATGAACACTGAAGCTTTCTTT. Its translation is CASRSQMNTEAFF.

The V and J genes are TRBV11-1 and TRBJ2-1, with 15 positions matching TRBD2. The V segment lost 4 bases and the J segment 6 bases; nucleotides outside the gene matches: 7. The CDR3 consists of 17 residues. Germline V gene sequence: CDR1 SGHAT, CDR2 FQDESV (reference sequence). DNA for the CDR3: TGTGCCAGCAGCTCTCCTGGACTAGCGGGGGGGCTCAATGAGCAGTTCTTC. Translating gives CASSSPGLAGGLNEQFF.

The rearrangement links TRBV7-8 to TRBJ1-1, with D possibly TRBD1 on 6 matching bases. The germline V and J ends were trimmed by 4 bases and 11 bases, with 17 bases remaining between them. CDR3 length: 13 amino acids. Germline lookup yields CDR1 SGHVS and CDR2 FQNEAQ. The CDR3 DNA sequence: TGTGCCAGCAGCTCCGACTACAGGGACCGCGCTTTCTTT. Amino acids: CASSSDYRDRAFF.

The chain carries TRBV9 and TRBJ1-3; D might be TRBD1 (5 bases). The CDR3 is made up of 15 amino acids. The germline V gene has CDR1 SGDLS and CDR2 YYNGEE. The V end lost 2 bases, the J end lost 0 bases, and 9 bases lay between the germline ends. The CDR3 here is CASSVTQDSGNTIYF. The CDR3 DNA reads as TGTGCCAGCAGCGTTACACAGGACTCTGGAAACACCATATATTTT. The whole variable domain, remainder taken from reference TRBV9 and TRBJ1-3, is DSGVTQTPKHLITATGQRVTLRCSPRSGDLSVYWYQQSLDQGLQFLIQYYNGEERAKGNILERFSAQQFPDLHSELNLSSLELGDSALYFCASSVTQDSGNTIYFGEGSWLTVV.

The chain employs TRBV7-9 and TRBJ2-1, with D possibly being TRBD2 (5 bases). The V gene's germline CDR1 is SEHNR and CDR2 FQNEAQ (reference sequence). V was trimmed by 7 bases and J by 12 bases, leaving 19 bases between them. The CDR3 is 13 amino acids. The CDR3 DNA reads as TGTGCCAGCATCCTGGGCGAGGGTCTGGGGCAGTTCTTC. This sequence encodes CASILGEGLGQFF.

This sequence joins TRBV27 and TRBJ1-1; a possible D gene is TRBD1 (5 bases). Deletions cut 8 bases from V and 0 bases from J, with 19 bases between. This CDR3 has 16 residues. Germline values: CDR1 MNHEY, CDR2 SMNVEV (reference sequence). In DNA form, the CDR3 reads TGTGCCAGCCGGGGGGGGTTCTGGGGCCTGAACACTGAAGCTTTCTTT. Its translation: CASRGGFWGLNTEAFF.

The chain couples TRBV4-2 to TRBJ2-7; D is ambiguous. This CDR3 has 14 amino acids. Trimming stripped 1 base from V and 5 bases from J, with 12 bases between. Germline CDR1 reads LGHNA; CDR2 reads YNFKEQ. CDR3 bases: TGTGCCAGCAGCCAAGTGGGCGACGACCACGAGCAGTACTTC. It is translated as CASSQVGDDHEQYF.

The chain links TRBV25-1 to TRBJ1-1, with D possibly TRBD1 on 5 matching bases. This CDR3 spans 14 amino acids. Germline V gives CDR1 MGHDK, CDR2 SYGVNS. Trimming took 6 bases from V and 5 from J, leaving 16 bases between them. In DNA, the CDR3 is TGTGCCAGCAGATCCGATCTGGGGGGGACTGAAGCTTTCTTT. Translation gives CASRSDLGGTEAFF. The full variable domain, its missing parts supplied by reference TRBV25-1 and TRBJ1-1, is EADIYQTPRYLVIGTGKKITLECSQTMGHDKMYWYQQDPGMELHLIHYSYGVNSTEKGDLSSESTVSRIRTEHFPLTLESARPSHTSQYLCASRSDLGGTEAFFGQGTRLTVV.

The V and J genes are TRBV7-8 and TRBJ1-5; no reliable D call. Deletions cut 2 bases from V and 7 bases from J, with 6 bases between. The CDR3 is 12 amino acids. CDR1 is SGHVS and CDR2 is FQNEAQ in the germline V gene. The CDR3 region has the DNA TGTGCCAGCAGCTTAAAGCAACAGCCCCAGCATTTT. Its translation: CASSLKQQPQHF.

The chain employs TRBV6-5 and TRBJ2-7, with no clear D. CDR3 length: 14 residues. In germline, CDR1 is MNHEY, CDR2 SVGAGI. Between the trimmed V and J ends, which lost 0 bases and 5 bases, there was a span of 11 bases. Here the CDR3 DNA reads TGTGCCAGCAGTTACTCTACGGGTTTCGACGAGCAGTACTTC. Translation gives CASSYSTGFDEQYF.

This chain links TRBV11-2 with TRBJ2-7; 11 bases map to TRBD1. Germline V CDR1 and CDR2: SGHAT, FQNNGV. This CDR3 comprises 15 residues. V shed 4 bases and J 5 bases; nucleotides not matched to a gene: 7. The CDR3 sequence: CASSSSVDRGHEQYF. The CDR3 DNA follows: TGTGCCAGCAGCTCCTCTGTGGACAGGGGGCACGAGCAGTACTTC.

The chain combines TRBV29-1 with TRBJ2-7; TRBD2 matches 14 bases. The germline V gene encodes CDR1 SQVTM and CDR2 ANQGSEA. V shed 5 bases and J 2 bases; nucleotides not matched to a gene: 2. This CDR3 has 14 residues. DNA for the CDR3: TGCAGCGTTACGGGACTAGCGGGGGCCTACGAGCAGTACTTC. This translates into CSVTGLAGAYEQYF.

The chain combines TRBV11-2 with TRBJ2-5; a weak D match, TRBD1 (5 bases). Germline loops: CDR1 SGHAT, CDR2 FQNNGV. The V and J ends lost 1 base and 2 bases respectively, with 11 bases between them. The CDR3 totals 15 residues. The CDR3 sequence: CASSLGDRDQETQYF. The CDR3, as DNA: TGTGCCAGCAGCTTAGGAGACAGAGATCAAGAGACCCAGTACTTC.

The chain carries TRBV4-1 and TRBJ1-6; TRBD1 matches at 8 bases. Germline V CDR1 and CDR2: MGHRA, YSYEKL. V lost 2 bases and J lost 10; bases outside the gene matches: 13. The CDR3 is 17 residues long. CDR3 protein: CASSQLDREVSPSPLHF. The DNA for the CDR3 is TGCGCCAGCAGCCAATTGGACAGGGAAGTATCCCCCTCACCCCTCCACTTT.

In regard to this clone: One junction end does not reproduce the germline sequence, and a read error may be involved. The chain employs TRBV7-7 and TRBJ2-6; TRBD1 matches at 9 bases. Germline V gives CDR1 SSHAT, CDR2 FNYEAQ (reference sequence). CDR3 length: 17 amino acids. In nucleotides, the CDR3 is TGTGCTAGCAGCTTAGGGACAGGGCGCTCTGGGGCCAACGTCCTGACTTTC. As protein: CASSLGTGRSGANVLTF.

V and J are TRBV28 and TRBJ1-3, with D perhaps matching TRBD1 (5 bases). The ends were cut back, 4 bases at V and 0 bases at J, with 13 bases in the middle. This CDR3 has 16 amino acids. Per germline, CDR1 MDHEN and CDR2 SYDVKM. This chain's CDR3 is CASSSAPRVSGNTIYF. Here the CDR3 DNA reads TGTGCCAGCAGTTCCGCCCCCAGGGTCTCTGGAAACACCATATATTTT.